This T cell receptor beta chain is from a study of T cells after yellow fever vaccination. Broader study findings: Post-booster repertoires contained most primary-vaccination clones again (96% CD4, around 88% CD8).

This clonotype was seen many times. The antigen is undetermined. Each CDR3 protein gets one entry after TCRdb re-called the 5' RACE reads with MiXCR. The table shows approximately 300,000 distinct CDR3 sequences, with roughly 10% occurring only once. Per the germline V gene, CDR1 is SQVTM and CDR2 is ANQGSEA. This CDR3 spans 12 amino acids. The germline V and J ends were trimmed by 4 bases and 8 bases, with 12 bases remaining between them. The source is a man between 18 and 35 years old who received the YFV17D yellow fever vaccine. The starting material was CD4+ T cells sorted from PBMCs, obtained 45 days after the yellow fever booster vaccination. The chain couples TRBV29-1 to TRBJ2-1; unclear D gene. DNA of the CDR3: TGCAGCGTTGGGCCTCGGAGCGATGAGCAGTTCTTC. It encodes CSVGPRSDEQFF.